Sequencing of this T cell receptor (beta chain) was carried out in a study of spatial heterogeneity in lung cancer. Study at large: Detection consistently captured more beta-chain sequences than alpha-chain sequences. Study-level findings and limits: In blood, ubiquitous expanded tumor TCRs appeared more at resection than follow-up.

The CDR3 is 17 amino acids. The trim removed 4 bases at V and 0 bases at J, leaving 6 bases unmatched. Germline V gives CDR1 LNHDA, CDR2 SQIVND (reference sequence). This clonotype was picked up a small number of times. Its specificity is unknown. Every individual TCR cDNA molecule carried its own unique molecular identifier, which allowed correction of PCR and sequencing errors. Using its own MiXCR run on the 5' RACE reads, TCRdb lists one record per CDR3 protein. The sample has roughly 39,000 distinct CDR3 sequences; roughly 7% are singletons. Time point defined: sample taken at primary tumor resection. No cell sorting; template was whole RNA from tumor, lung tissue or PBMC.

This TCR derives from a female donor with early-stage non-small cell lung cancer. This chain connects TRBV19 to TRBJ2-1; TRBD1 matches at 10 bases. Material: PBMCs, obtained at surgery. The CDR3 DNA reads TGTGCCAGTAGTACCGACAGGGGGCCCGACTCCTACAATGAGCAGTTCTTC. Protein sequence: CASSTDRGPDSYNEQFF.